The 24 T cell receptor beta chains presented below share a single source sample, sequenced in a study of blood T cell repertoires in COVID-19. TCRdb keeps only in-frame clones here, not all; method: immunoSEQ multiplex PCR. The sample shows some 70,000 clones, around 90% of them seen only once. Material: peripheral blood. These TCRs come from a human donor in a cohort sampled during active COVID-19.

The chain employs TRBV6-5 and TRBJ1-6, with D possibly being TRBD1 (6 bases). CDR1 and CDR2 from the germline V gene are MNHEY and SVGAGI. The CDR3 is made up of 16 amino acids. Deletions cut 0 bases from V and 4 bases from J, with 10 bases between. The CDR3 DNA reads TGTGCCAGCAGTTACTCCCGGCAGGGGTATAATTCACCCCTCCACTTT. It is translated as CASSYSRQGYNSPLHF.

The gene calls are TRBV7-3 and TRBJ1-2; D perhaps matches TRBD1 (6 bases). Germline V gene sequence: CDR1 SGHTA, CDR2 FQGTGA. V lost 1 base, J lost 4 bases, and 13 bases lay in between. This CDR3 region has 15 residues. CDR3 nucleotide sequence: TGTGCCAGCAGCTTAAAGCCAGGGGTAGGCTATGGCTACACCTTC. Translation gives CASSLKPGVGYGYTF.

The genes are TRBV7-3 and TRBJ2-2; D may be TRBD1 (6 bases). Per germline, CDR1 SGHTA and CDR2 FQGTGA. The CDR3 has 18 amino acids. Trimming pared 5 bases from V and 0 bases from J, leaving 19 bases between. The DNA for the CDR3 is TGTGCCAGCAGCCCCTGGACAGACCAACATTCGAACACCGGGGAGCTGTTTTTT. Translation gives CASSPWTDQHSNTGELFF.

The chain has TRBV28 and TRBJ2-2; D unclear. Trimming pared 6 bases from V and 1 base from J, leaving 9 bases between. The CDR3 totals 14 residues. Germline V gives CDR1 MDHEN, CDR2 SYDVKM. CDR3 sequence (DNA): TGTGCCAGCAGCTCTCGAGGGAACACCGGGGAGCTGTTTTTT. Encoded protein: CASSSRGNTGELFF.

The V gene is TRBV2, the J gene TRBJ1-5, with TRBD1 as a possible D gene (6 bases). CDR1 SNHLY and CDR2 FYNNEI come from the germline V gene. There are 12 residues in the CDR3. Trimming took 6 bases from V and 7 from J, leaving 10 bases between them. CDR3 region: CASSRGGQPQHF. The CDR3 DNA is TGTGCCAGCAGCCGCGGGGGCCAGCCCCAGCATTTT.

The rearrangement joins TRBV7-6 to TRBJ1-6; D gene ambiguous. Trimming took off 1 base at V and 14 bases at J, with 12 bases between the two ends. CDR3 length equals 13 residues. The germline gives CDR1 SGHVS, CDR2 FNYEAQ. The CDR3 region is CASSLGRGETLHF. Written as DNA, the CDR3 is TGTGCCAGCAGCTTAGGGAGAGGAGAGACCCTCCACTTT.

V and J are TRBV19 and TRBJ1-5, with unresolved D. Germline CDR1 and CDR2: LNHDA and SQIVND (reference sequence). The V and J ends lost 6 bases and 0 bases respectively, with 15 bases between them. There are 16 residues in the CDR3. Written as DNA, the CDR3 is TGTGCCAGTAGAAAGAGGGCAGATAATAGCAATCAGCCCCAGCATTTT. As protein: CASRKRADNSNQPQHF.

The chain links TRBV18 to TRBJ1-5; 10 nucleotides match TRBD1. The CDR3 has 17 amino acids. The V gene's germline CDR1 is KGHSH and CDR2 LQKENI. V dropped 3 bases and J dropped 0; count of bases not matched to a gene: 5. CDR3 in DNA: TGTGCCAGCTCACCGGGACAGGGGAGCTATAGCAATCAGCCCCAGCATTTT. The encoded protein is CASSPGQGSYSNQPQHF.

J is TRBJ1-6 and V is TRBV23-1, with 7 bases identical to TRBD1. TRBV23-1 is an open reading frame, and its role is uncertain. Trimming at V came to 9 bases and at J to 3 bases, leaving 14 bases not matched to a gene. The CDR3 totals 17 residues. CDR3 DNA sequence: TGCGCCAGTGAACAGGGGACCCCCCCCCACTATAATTCACCCCTCCACTTT. Residues: CASEQGTPPHYNSPLHF.

The CDR3 coding sequence is TGTGCCAGCAGTCCGAGACGAGCCCCCGGGGAGACCCAGTACTTC. Protein product: CASSPRRAPGETQYF. The V and J genes are TRBV25-1 and TRBJ2-5; D remains ambiguous. Per the germline V gene, CDR1 is MGHDK and CDR2 is SYGVNS. This CDR3 is built from 15 residues. V was trimmed by 5 bases and J by 5 bases, leaving 18 bases between them.

The J gene is TRBJ2-5, the V gene TRBV5-8, with 11 bases matching TRBD2. The CDR3 sequence is 15 residues long. Trimming cost V 1 base and J 5 bases; bases outside gene matches: 4. Germline loops: CDR1 SGHTS, CDR2 YDEGEE. Here the CDR3 DNA reads TGTGCCAGCAGCTTGACTAGCGGGGGTTGGGAGACCCAGTACTTC. It is translated as CASSLTSGGWETQYF.

The V gene is TRBV18, the J gene TRBJ1-5; TRBD1 matches at 8 bases. There are 13 residues in the CDR3. J lost 7 bases, V lost 6 bases, and 5 bases had no gene match. Germline loops: CDR1 KGHSH, CDR2 LQKENI. CDR3 nucleotides: TGTGCCAGCTCTCCAGGGGGCGAGCAGCCCCAGCATTTT. Its translation: CASSPGGEQPQHF.

The rearrangement uses TRBV9 and TRBJ2-2; 8 bases line up with TRBD1. Trimming cost V 4 bases and J 6 bases; bases outside gene matches: 5. Germline V gives CDR1 SGDLS, CDR2 YYNGEE. The CDR3 covers 14 residues. Here the CDR3 DNA reads TGTGCCAGCAGCACCAGGGGGCCGGCCGGGGAGCTGTTTTTT. It encodes CASSTRGPAGELFF.

The sample holds one count of this clone. V gene TRBV18 combines with J gene TRBJ2-2; D unclear. This CDR3 is 15 amino acids long. Germline assignment: CDR1 KGHSH and CDR2 LQKENI. V was shortened by 0 bases and J by 1 base, with 6 bases between the two germline ends. Here the CDR3 reads CASSPPPGNTGELFF. In DNA form, the CDR3 reads TGTGCCAGCTCACCACCCCCAGGGAACACCGGGGAGCTGTTTTTT.

This rearrangement joins TRBV30 to TRBJ2-7; 8 positions match TRBD2. V gave up 3 bases and J gave up 1 base; unmatched junction bases: 5. CDR3 length: 14 residues. Germline V lookup: CDR1 GTSNPN, CDR2 SVGIG (reference sequence). The CDR3 region has the DNA TGTGCCTGGAGCACAGGACTAGCTTCCTACGAGCAGTACTTC. Amino acids: CAWSTGLASYEQYF.

The chain combines TRBV6-5 with TRBJ2-7, with D unclear. The length of the CDR3 is 16 residues. Germline CDR1 and CDR2: MNHEY and SVGAGI. Trimming took 0 bases from V and 3 from J, leaving 15 bases between them. CDR3 DNA sequence: TGTGCCAGCAGTTACTCATCTTCTACCTCCCACTACGAGCAGTACTTC. Its translation: CASSYSSSTSHYEQYF.

The J gene is TRBJ2-1, the V gene TRBV28; D unresolved. This CDR3 spans 13 amino acids. Between the trimmed V and J ends, which lost 6 bases and 6 bases, there was a span of 12 bases. CDR1 is MDHEN and CDR2 is SYDVKM in the germline V gene. The CDR3 here is CASSYRSPNEQFF. The CDR3 coding sequence is TGTGCCAGCAGCTACAGATCCCCCAATGAGCAGTTCTTC.

This sequence joins TRBV28 and TRBJ2-7, with 9 bases identical to TRBD1. The V segment lost 8 bases and the J segment 7 bases; nucleotides outside the gene matches: 12. Germline CDR1 is MDHEN and CDR2 is SYDVKM. This CDR3 spans 14 amino acids. The chain's CDR3 is CASGVGQGHGEQYF. The DNA for the CDR3 is TGTGCCAGCGGCGTGGGACAGGGACATGGAGAGCAGTACTTC.

The J gene is TRBJ2-7, the V gene TRBV9; D perhaps matches TRBD1 (6 bases). Deletions cut 0 bases from V and 3 bases from J, with 10 bases between. There are 14 residues in the CDR3. Germline assignment: CDR1 SGDLS and CDR2 YYNGEE. The CDR3 spells CASSVATTGYEQYF. The CDR3 DNA is TGTGCCAGCAGCGTAGCTACGACAGGCTACGAGCAGTACTTC.

The chain links TRBV7-2 to TRBJ2-3; the D gene is possibly TRBD1 (6 bases). Trimming cost V 5 bases and J 0 bases, with 15 bases left between them. The germline CDR1 and CDR2 sequences are SGHTA and FQGNSA. The CDR3 loop spans 16 amino acids. CDR3 sequence (DNA): TGTGCCAGCAGCAACCGCAGGGGCACTAGCACAGATACGCAGTATTTT. Amino acids: CASSNRRGTSTDTQYF.

V usage is TRBV4-3 and J usage is TRBJ1-2; 7 bases match TRBD1. The CDR3 consists of 14 residues. Germline loops: CDR1 LGHNA, CDR2 YSLEER. V trimming: 3 bases; J trimming: 7 bases; junction bases outside the gene matches: 8. For the CDR3, the DNA is TGCGCCAGCAGCCAGGTTACAGGGGAGTCTGGCTACACCTTC. Encoded protein: CASSQVTGESGYTF.

This clone was seen only a few times. This chain links TRBV27 with TRBJ1-5, with 7 bases fitting TRBD1. Germline V lookup: CDR1 MNHEY, CDR2 SMNVEV (reference sequence). With 5 bases clipped from V and 2 bases from J, the junction kept 6 bases outside the gene matches. CDR3 length: 15 amino acids. CDR3 loop: CASSKDRAGNQPQHF. For the CDR3, the DNA is TGTGCCAGCAGTAAAGACAGGGCGGGCAATCAGCCCCAGCATTTT.

This sequence joins TRBV2 and TRBJ1-2; 7 bases match TRBD1. The CDR3 runs 14 residues. Trimming removed 6 bases from V and 7 bases from J; junction bases left unmatched: 11. Germline V gene data show CDR1 as SNHLY and CDR2 as FYNNEI. In DNA form, the CDR3 reads TGTGCCAGCAGCTTATTACAGGGGTATAGTGGCTACACCTTC. Encoded protein: CASSLLQGYSGYTF.

The V and J genes are TRBV27 and TRBJ2-3, with D possibly TRBD1 on 6 matching bases. Germline V gene lookup returns CDR1 MNHEY and CDR2 SMNVEV (reference sequence). CDR3 length: 16 amino acids. Trimming left V 0 bases short and J 6 bases short, with 16 bases between. The CDR3 loop reads CASSLSTDSRADTQYF. The CDR3 DNA is TGTGCCAGCAGTTTATCGACGGACAGCCGGGCGGATACGCAGTATTTT.